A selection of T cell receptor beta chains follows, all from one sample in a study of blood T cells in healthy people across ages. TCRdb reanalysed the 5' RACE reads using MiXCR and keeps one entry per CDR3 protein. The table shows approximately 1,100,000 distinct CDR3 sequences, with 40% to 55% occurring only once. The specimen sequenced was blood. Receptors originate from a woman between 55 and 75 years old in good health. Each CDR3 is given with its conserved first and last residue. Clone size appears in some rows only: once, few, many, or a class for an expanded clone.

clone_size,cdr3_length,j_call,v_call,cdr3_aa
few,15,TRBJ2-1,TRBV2,CASRARQSSYNEQFF
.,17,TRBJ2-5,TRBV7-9,CASSLDFGTGEGETQYF
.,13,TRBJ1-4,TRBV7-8,CASSPRANEKLFF
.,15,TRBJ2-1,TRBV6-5,CASSQREGPYNEQFF
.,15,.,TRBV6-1,CASSPGASGSYEQYF
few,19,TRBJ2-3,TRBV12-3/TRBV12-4,CASSLALVGAGGRGDTQYF
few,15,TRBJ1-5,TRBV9,CASSRSPGGNQPQHF
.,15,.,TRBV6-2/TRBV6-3,CASSYGAHKTYEQYF
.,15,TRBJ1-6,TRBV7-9,CASSPQGGIGSPLHF
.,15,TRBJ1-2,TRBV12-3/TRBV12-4,CASSLAAGELYGYTF
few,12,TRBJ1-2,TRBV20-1,CSARDIGYGYTF
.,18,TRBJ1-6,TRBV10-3,CAISDRGVSGTNNSPLHF
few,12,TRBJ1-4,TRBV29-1,CSVSLSNEKLFF
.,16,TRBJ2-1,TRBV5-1,CASSWTSGRGIDEQFF
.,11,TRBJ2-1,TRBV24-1,CATSDGEEQFF
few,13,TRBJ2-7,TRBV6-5,CATKGLPSYEQYF
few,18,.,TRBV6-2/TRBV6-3,CASTLGRGLAGGRLEQYF
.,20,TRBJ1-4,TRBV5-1,CASSLGPGTGDRPGWEKLFF
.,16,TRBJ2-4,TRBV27,CASSTPSGVGYNEQYF
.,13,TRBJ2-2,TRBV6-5,CASSYSKTGELFF
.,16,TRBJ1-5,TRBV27,CASSLSPWNSNQPQHF
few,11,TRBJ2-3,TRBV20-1,CSARRADTQYF
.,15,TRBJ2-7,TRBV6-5,CASSAQWRDAYEQYF
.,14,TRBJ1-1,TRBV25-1,CASSHGTGVTEAFF
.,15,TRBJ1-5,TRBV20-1,CSAPRPGQGNQPQHF
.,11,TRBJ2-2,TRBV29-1,CSVANTGELFF
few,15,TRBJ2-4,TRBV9,CASSAQGFRTNIQYF
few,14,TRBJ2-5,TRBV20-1,CSATLSHGGETQYF
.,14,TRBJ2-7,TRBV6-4,CASREEAGTYEQYF
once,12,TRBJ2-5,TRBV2,CASNSAQETQYF